Below, 19 T cell receptor beta chains from the same sample are listed, as sequenced in a study of cytomegalovirus exposure and HLA in healthy donors. PCR amplification relied on 60 Vbeta primers (plus 13 Jbeta primers). TCRdb keeps only in-frame clones here, not all; method: immunoSEQ multiplex PCR. The sample includes more than 110,000 clones, 80% of them seen just once. The specimen was PBMCs. Receptor source: a male donor in good health and CMV-seronegative.

About this clone: Other DNA sequences in this specimen translate into the identical CDR3. This chain connects TRBV5-1 to TRBJ2-7; TRBD1 might be the D (6 bases). The V end was cut by 8 bases, the J end by 5 bases, with 26 bases between. The CDR3 has 16 amino acids. The germline V gene has CDR1 SGHRS and CDR2 YFSETQ. This CDR3 reads CASSPAGTLEVNEQYF. CDR3 bases: TGCGCCAGTTCTCCCGCCGGGACACTGGAGGTCAACGAGCAGTACTTC. Full variable domain (outside the CDR3, taken from reference TRBV5-1 and TRBJ2-7): KAGVTQTPRYLIKTRGQQVTLSCSPISGHRSVSWYQQTPGQGLQFLFEYFSETQRNKGNFPGRFSGRQFSNSRSEMNVSTLELGDSALYLCASSPAGTLEVNEQYFGPGTRLTVT.

J is TRBJ2-7 and V is TRBV28; 7 positions agree with TRBD1. Germline trimming cut 6 bases from V and 4 bases from J; bases unmatched to any gene: 3. Germline-derived CDR1 and CDR2 are MDHEN and SYDVKM. The CDR3 extends over 12 amino acids. CDR3 nucleotide sequence: TGTGCCAGCAGAACACAGGGGTACGAGCAGTACTTC. Translation: CASRTQGYEQYF.

The chain is built from TRBV29-1 and TRBJ1-2; D remains ambiguous. CDR3 length equals 12 residues. Trimming left V 3 bases short and J 1 base short, with 6 bases between. From germline, CDR1 is SQVTM and CDR2 ANQGSEA. This chain's CDR3 is CSVEVGNYGYTF. Here the CDR3 DNA reads TGCAGCGTTGAGGTCGGTAACTATGGCTACACCTTC.

This clone was seen once. The V call is TRBV2, the J call TRBJ1-2; D is undetermined. CDR1 and CDR2 (germline): SNHLY, FYNNEI. Trimming shortened V by 6 bases and J by 8 bases, and 13 bases separated the two germline ends. This CDR3 has 12 residues. Here the CDR3 reads CASSFLQEGYTF. Here the CDR3 DNA reads TGTGCCAGCAGCTTTTTGCAGGAAGGCTACACCTTC.

For the CDR3, the DNA is TGTGCCAGCAGTGAAGCGGTAGGCGGCAGGGCATGGACGCAGTATTTT. This gives the protein CASSEAVGGRAWTQYF. V usage is TRBV6-1 and J usage is TRBJ2-3, with D tentatively TRBD1 (5 bases). The CDR3 has 16 amino acids. V gave up 0 bases and J gave up 9 bases, with 19 bases separating them. Germline V gene lookup returns CDR1 MNHNS and CDR2 SASEGT.

CDR3: CAWSFQPGTVNTEAFF. The CDR3 DNA follows: TGTGCCTGGAGTTTTCAACCCGGGACTGTGAACACTGAAGCTTTCTTT. V is TRBV30 and J is TRBJ1-1; D perhaps matches TRBD1 (5 bases). Between the trimmed V and J ends, which lost 2 bases and 0 bases, there was a span of 16 bases. From germline, CDR1 is GTSNPN and CDR2 SVGIG (reference sequence). This CDR3 contains 16 residues. Drawing the rest from reference TRBV30 and TRBJ1-1, the complete variable domain is SQTIHQWPATLVQPVGSPLSLECTVEGTSNPNLYWYRQAAGRGLQLLFYSVGIGQISSEVPQNLSASRPQDRQFILSSKKLLLSDSGFYLCAWSFQPGTVNTEAFFGQGTRLTVV.

The chain is built from TRBV6-1 and TRBJ1-1, with D possibly matching TRBD1 (6 bases). The CDR3 covers 15 residues. The V gene's germline CDR1 is MNHNS and CDR2 SASEGT. Trimming left V 2 bases short and J 5 bases short, with 15 bases between. DNA of the CDR3: TGTGCCAGCAGTGAAATCGTGGGGGGGCGAACTGAAGCTTTCTTT. Translated: CASSEIVGGRTEAFF.

The rearrangement joins TRBV5-4 to TRBJ1-1; possibly TRBD1 for D (6 bases). Germline loops: CDR1 SGHNT, CDR2 YYREEE (reference sequence). The V end lost 2 bases, the J end lost 3 bases, and 20 bases lay between the germline ends. This CDR3 has 17 residues. CDR3 bases: TGTGCCAGCAGCTTTAACGGACAGTCAAAGGTGGACACTGAAGCTTTCTTT. Translated: CASSFNGQSKVDTEAFF.

CDR3 sequence: CASSVTGQGSGYTF. The CDR3 DNA sequence: TGTGCCAGCAGCGTAACCGGACAGGGGAGTGGCTACACCTTC. V gene TRBV9 combines with J gene TRBJ1-2, with 9 bases fitting TRBD1. The CDR3 is made up of 14 amino acids. Germline lookup yields CDR1 SGDLS and CDR2 YYNGEE. With 1 base clipped from V and 7 bases from J, the junction kept 5 bases outside the gene matches. Full variable domain (missing parts from reference TRBV9 and TRBJ1-2): DSGVTQTPKHLITATGQRVTLRCSPRSGDLSVYWYQQSLDQGLQFLIQYYNGEERAKGNILERFSAQQFPDLHSELNLSSLELGDSALYFCASSVTGQGSGYTFGSGTRLTVV.

The J gene is TRBJ1-3, the V gene TRBV18; possible D gene TRBD1, 5 bases. The CDR3 contains 13 residues. The V end was cut by 2 bases, the J end by 8 bases, with 10 bases between. Germline lookup yields CDR1 KGHSH and CDR2 LQKENI. This CDR3 is CASSPSIQDTIYF. CDR3 nucleotide sequence: TGTGCCAGCTCACCATCAATACAGGACACCATATATTTT. Using reference TRBV18 and TRBJ1-3 for the parts outside the CDR3, the full variable domain is NAGVMQNPRHLVRRRGQEARLRCSPMKGHSHVYWYRQLPEEGLKFMVYLQKENIIDESGMPKERFSAEFPKEGPSILRIQQVVRGDSAAYFCASSPSIQDTIYFGEGSWLTVV.

The V and J genes are TRBV10-3 and TRBJ2-1, with 9 bases lining up with TRBD2. With V trimmed by 6 bases and J by 0 bases, 3 bases remained unmatched. Germline V CDR1 and CDR2: ENHRY, SYGVKD. The CDR3 is 15 residues long. CDR3 DNA sequence: TGTGCCATCAGGAGCGGGGGGCCCTCCTACAATGAGCAGTTCTTC. Translating gives CAIRSGGPSYNEQFF.

The chain joins TRBV7-2 to TRBJ1-2, with TRBD1 identical over 7 bases. Germline lookup yields CDR1 SGHTA and CDR2 FQGNSA. After removal of 5 bases from V and 2 bases from J, the junction contained 2 bases not matched to a gene. The CDR3 totals 13 residues. CDR3 loop: CASSLQGNYGYTF. CDR3 DNA: TGTGCCAGCAGCCTACAGGGGAACTATGGCTACACCTTC.

This clone has a single count. The chain recombines TRBV27 with TRBJ1-2, with 8 bases lining up with TRBD1. The length of the CDR3 is 13 residues. Germline CDR1 MNHEY, CDR2 SMNVEV (reference sequence). The V gene end was trimmed by 3 bases and the J gene end by 8 bases; junction bases not matched to a gene: 5. CDR3 bases: TGTGCCAGCAGTTTGGCAGGGGGCATGGGCTACACCTTC. Protein product: CASSLAGGMGYTF.

The chain recombines TRBV28 with TRBJ2-7, with D possibly matching TRBD2 (6 bases). The CDR3 contains 12 residues. Trimming left V 10 bases short and J 11 bases short, with 21 bases between. CDR1 is MDHEN, CDR2 SYDVKM, per germline. The CDR3: CATQGTAGGEYF. The CDR3 DNA is TGTGCCACTCAAGGCACGGCCGGGGGAGAGTACTTC.

With respect to this clone: The same CDR3 is also encoded by other DNA sequences in this sample. V usage is TRBV15 and J usage is TRBJ1-1; the D gene is possibly TRBD1 (6 bases). V was clipped by 3 bases and J by 1 base, with 6 bases between them. This CDR3 is 13 amino acids long. Germline V gene lookup returns CDR1 LNHNV and CDR2 YYDKDF (reference sequence). In nucleotides, the CDR3 is TGTGCCACCAGCAGGGACAGGAACACTGAAGCTTTCTTT. This translates into CATSRDRNTEAFF.

The chain uses TRBV7-2 and TRBJ1-6; 9 bases are shared with TRBD1. The V gene's germline CDR1 is SGHTA and CDR2 FQGNSA. Unmatched junction bases numbered 8, after V lost 6 bases and J lost 8 bases. The CDR3 is 15 amino acids. CDR3 amino acids: CASRGQGLSHSPLHF. The CDR3 nucleotides are TGTGCCAGCAGAGGACAGGGGCTCTCGCATTCACCCCTCCACTTT.

The chain employs TRBV21-1 and TRBJ2-3; the table's D call, TRBD2, has no DNA check behind it. TRBV21-1 is shown as a pseudogene. The length of the CDR3 is 13 residues. CDR3 bases: TGTGCTGAAGTCGGGGGGAGCACAGATACGCAGTATTTT. Translation: CAEVGGSTDTQYF.

This chain connects TRBV29-1 to TRBJ1-1, with TRBD1 identical over 7 bases. The CDR3 is 13 amino acids. CDR1 SQVTM and CDR2 ANQGSEA come from the germline V gene. The V segment lost 7 bases and the J segment 4 bases; nucleotides outside the gene matches: 9. The CDR3 sequence: CSGRDSPGTEAFF. Written as DNA, the CDR3 is TGCAGCGGTCGGGACAGTCCGGGCACTGAAGCTTTCTTT.

The chain couples TRBV6-5 to TRBJ1-4; possible D gene TRBD1, 6 bases. V gave up 5 bases and J gave up 0 bases, with 10 bases separating them. Germline CDR1 reads MNHEY; CDR2 reads SVGAGI. CDR3 length equals 15 residues. The CDR3 region has the DNA TGTGCCAGCAGTCGACAGGCTGCAACTAATGAAAAACTGTTTTTT. Protein: CASSRQAATNEKLFF.